Presented here are 17 T cell receptor beta chains from one specimen sequenced in a study of molecular identifiers for immune sequencing clone quantification. Using its own MiXCR run on the PCR reads, TCRdb lists one record per CDR3 protein. The repertoire holds 35,000 to 45,000 distinct CDR3 sequences, with about 20% as singletons. Material: naive CD8+ T cells from blood, with Jurkat cell RNA spiked in. Subset: FACS-sorted CD8+CD4-CCR7+CD45RA+ naive T cells. Receptors were obtained from a human donor in good health. Some libraries in this study had Jurkat cell RNA spiked in.

This clonotype was detected ten times or more. The chain is built from TRBV9 and TRBJ2-5, with 8 positions matching TRBD2. V was pared by 3 bases and J by 4 bases, with 8 bases of the junction left unmatched. This CDR3 spans 15 amino acids. Germline V gene sequence: CDR1 SGDLS, CDR2 YYNGEE. The CDR3 protein is CASSASIRGGETQYF. CDR3 nucleotide sequence: TGTGCCAGCAGCGCCTCGATCCGGGGGGGAGAGACCCAGTACTTC.

This clonotype was picked up many times. The rearrangement links TRBV4-3 to TRBJ2-1, with D maybe TRBD1 (5 bases). CDR1 and CDR2 (germline): LGHNA, YSLEER. With 0 bases removed from V and 5 bases from J, the gap between germline ends came to 8 bases. The CDR3 spans 14 residues. The CDR3 region is CASSQDDSDNEQFF. The DNA of the CDR3 is TGCGCCAGCAGCCAAGATGACAGTGACAATGAGCAGTTCTTC.

This clonotype was seen only once. This may arise from a read error, as a much more abundant clone is one base away. This chain uses TRBV11-1 with TRBJ2-1, with 11 bases identical to TRBD2. CDR3 length: 19 amino acids. Germline CDR1 is SGHAT and CDR2 is FQDESV (reference sequence). This CDR3 is CACSSAGTSGTLSYNEQFF. For the CDR3, the DNA is TGTGCCTGCAGCTCCGCCGGGACTAGCGGTACTCTATCCTACAATGAGCAGTTCTTC.

Notes on this clonotype: This may arise from a read error, as a much more abundant clone is one base away. The CDR3 nucleotides are TGTGCCAGCAGTTTATCTCCCTTGACGAACACTGAAGCTTTCTTT. This gives the protein CASSLSPLTNTEAFF. The chain links TRBV27 to TRBJ1-1; D is unresolved. Trimming pared 0 bases from V and 1 base from J, leaving 9 bases between. The CDR3 runs to 15 residues. Germline V gives CDR1 MNHEY, CDR2 SMNVEV (reference sequence).

This clonotype has ten or more counts. This chain links TRBV7-2 with TRBJ2-3; D is perhaps TRBD2 (5 bases). V lost 11 bases and J 10 bases, leaving 28 bases between the germline ends. CDR1 and CDR2 (germline): SGHTA, FQGNSA. The CDR3 consists of 15 residues. DNA for the CDR3: TGTGCCGACCACTCATTGGACTTCGCATTTGAGGCGCAGTATTTT. Its protein is CADHSLDFAFEAQYF.

This clonotype showed up just a few times. The gene calls are TRBV5-1 and TRBJ1-5; D remains unclear. The CDR3 covers 13 residues. Germline CDR1 is SGHRS and CDR2 is YFSETQ. Trimming pared 1 base from V and 5 bases from J, leaving 7 bases between. The CDR3 nucleotides are TGCGCCAGCAGCTTGAAGCCCGATCAGCCCCAGCATTTT. Translating it yields CASSLKPDQPQHF.

Comments on this clonotype: It may be a read error: a sequence one base away is much more abundant. Because it lacks the conserved phenylalanine or tryptophan at the end, this CDR3 is likely a read error. This chain uses TRBV7-9 with TRBJ1-4; 7 nucleotides agree with TRBD1. Germline CDR1 and CDR2: SEHNR and FQNEAQ (reference sequence). The CDR3 loop spans 14 amino acids. V was pared by 8 bases and J by 8 bases, with 11 bases of the junction left unmatched. In DNA, the CDR3 is TGTGCCAGCCAGATCCAGGGGGGAGACGAAAAACTGTTTTAT. Translation: CASQIQGGDEKLFY.

In this sample, this clonotype turned up many times. The rearrangement joins TRBV19 to TRBJ2-7; D not resolved. CDR1 is LNHDA, CDR2 SQIVND, per germline (reference sequence). The CDR3 sequence is 13 residues long. Trimming removed 10 bases from V and 0 bases from J, with 13 bases in between. CDR3 bases: TGTGCCACCGCAAGCAGAGACTCCTACGAGCAGTACTTC. This sequence encodes CATASRDSYEQYF.

The sample holds many counts of this clonotype. The V call is TRBV30, the J call TRBJ2-1, with D tentatively TRBD1 (6 bases). Germline loops: CDR1 GTSNPN, CDR2 SVGIG (reference sequence). V dropped 1 base and J dropped 7 bases, with 8 bases sitting between them. The CDR3 consists of 12 residues. CDR3 sequence reads: CAWSEQGNEQFF. The CDR3 DNA reads as TGTGCCTGGAGTGAGCAGGGGAATGAGCAGTTCTTC.

This clonotype was detected many times. The chain links TRBV4-3 to TRBJ2-7, with TRBD2 matching 9 bases. The CDR3 is 15 residues long. Germline V CDR1 and CDR2: LGHNA, YSLEER. V shed 0 bases, J shed 4 bases, and the junction held 4 bases outside the gene matches. The chain's CDR3 is CASSQDVAGAYEQYF. In nucleotides, the CDR3 is TGCGCCAGCAGCCAAGATGTAGCGGGAGCTTACGAGCAGTACTTC.

This clonotype was counted at least ten times. V is TRBV28 and J is TRBJ2-1; maybe TRBD1 (6 bases). The germline gives CDR1 MDHEN, CDR2 SYDVKM. The CDR3 is 16 residues long. Trimming took 1 base from V and 6 from J, leaving 16 bases between them. For the CDR3, the DNA is TGTGCCAGCAGTTTATTGTCCAGGGGAGAAGGCAATGAGCAGTTCTTC. The encoded protein is CASSLLSRGEGNEQFF.

The V call is TRBV6-5, the J call TRBJ2-1; the match to TRBD2 covers 13 bases. The CDR3 length is 15 residues. Unmatched junction bases numbered 7, after V lost 6 bases and J lost 8 bases. Germline CDR1 is MNHEY and CDR2 is SVGAGI. As DNA, the CDR3 is TGTGCCAGCAGAGTACTAGCGGGGGGGCAGGATGAGCAGTTCTTC. As protein: CASRVLAGGQDEQFF.

This clonotype was counted many times. V is TRBV4-3 and J is TRBJ1-1; no firm D call. V shed 1 base and J shed 0 bases, with 9 bases lying between them. The germline V gene encodes CDR1 LGHNA and CDR2 YSLEER. This CDR3 contains 15 residues. The CDR3 spells CASSQARTVNTEAFF. DNA of the CDR3: TGCGCCAGCAGCCAAGCTCGAACGGTGAACACTGAAGCTTTCTTT.

With regard to this clonotype: This clone may be a read error of a much larger clone one base away. The rearrangement uses TRBV5-3 and TRBJ2-3, with 11 positions matching TRBD1. TRBV5-3 is known as an ORF, though its function is uncertain. Germline trimming cut 3 bases from V and 5 bases from J; bases unmatched to any gene: 2. This CDR3 spans 14 amino acids. In DNA form, the CDR3 reads TGTGCCAGAAGCTGGACAGGGGGCATAGATACGCAGTATTTT. It yields the protein CARSWTGGIDTQYF.

Concerning this clonotype itself: This may come from a read error, since a much larger clone is one base off. CDR3 in amino acids: CASSFRAGSYNEQFF. The DNA for the CDR3 is TGTGCCAGCAGTTTTAGGGCAGGGTCCTACAATGAGCAGTTCTTC. The chain recombines TRBV12-3 or TRBV12-4 with TRBJ2-1; a weak D match, TRBD1 (5 bases). Trimming stripped 3 bases from V and 1 base from J, with 10 bases between. This CDR3 spans 15 amino acids.

This clonotype came up many times. The chain recombines TRBV29-1 with TRBJ2-1; 9 nucleotides match TRBD1. This CDR3 region has 15 residues. Germline V gene data show CDR1 as SQVTM and CDR2 as ANQGSEA. Trimming at V came to 7 bases and at J to 3 bases, leaving 10 bases not matched to a gene. The CDR3 DNA reads TGCAGCGCCAGGGGACAGGGTGGGAACTACAATGAGCAGTTCTTC. It specifies CSARGQGGNYNEQFF.

The genes are TRBV27 and TRBJ1-1; 7 bases map to TRBD1. CDR3 length: 13 residues. The trim removed 6 bases at V and 1 base at J, leaving 2 bases unmatched. CDR1 and CDR2 from the germline V gene are MNHEY and SMNVEV (reference sequence). The CDR3, as DNA: TGTGCCAGCAGCGGGACAGAGAACACTGAAGCTTTCTTT. It encodes CASSGTENTEAFF.